Below are 14 T cell receptor beta chains sequenced from a single sample in a study of blood T cell repertoires in COVID-19. The assay was immunoSEQ multiplex PCR, and TCRdb's table has in-frame clones only and misses some. The sample yields about 130,000 clones, about four fifths seen once. The sample consisted of peripheral blood. The origin of the receptors is a woman in her 30s who had recovered from COVID-19.

CDR3 nucleotide sequence: TGCGCCAGCAGCTTGCAGGGGTTAGCCAAAAACATTCAGTACTTC. As protein: CASSLQGLAKNIQYF. The chain joins TRBV5-1 to TRBJ2-4, with a weak D call TRBD1 (6 bases). Germline CDR1 is SGHRS and CDR2 is YFSETQ. The CDR3 has 15 residues. V was shortened by 1 base and J by 0 bases, with 8 bases between the two germline ends.

The chain recombines TRBV7-2 with TRBJ2-3; 7 bases line up with TRBD2. J gave up 4 bases and V 1 base, and 8 bases lay outside the gene matches. Germline CDR1 and CDR2: SGHTA and FQGNSA. CDR3 length: 16 residues. CDR3 coding DNA: TGTGCCAGCAGCTTAGTGAGTTCTCGGGGGGCAGATACGCAGTATTTT. Protein sequence: CASSLVSSRGADTQYF.

For the CDR3, the DNA is TGTGCCAGCAGTTACTCGGGGGATGGGACAGAAGCTTTCTTT. It codes for CASSYSGDGTEAFF. The chain couples TRBV6-5 to TRBJ1-1, with D perhaps TRBD1 (6 bases). The CDR3 length is 14 residues. Trimming pared 0 bases from V and 8 bases from J, leaving 13 bases between. Germline V CDR1 and CDR2: MNHEY, SVGAGI.

The chain is built from TRBV13 and TRBJ1-1, with unresolved D. Germline V gene sequence: CDR1 PRHDT, CDR2 FYEKMQ (reference sequence). Trimming removed 0 bases from V and 6 bases from J, with 5 bases in between. The CDR3 totals 12 residues. The CDR3 region has the DNA TGTGCCAGCAGCTTAGGCGGAGCTGAAGCTTTCTTT. Translating gives CASSLGGAEAFF.

This sequence joins TRBV6-5 and TRBJ1-5; D possibly corresponds to TRBD1 (5 bases). V was trimmed by 5 bases and J by 5 bases, leaving 10 bases between them. CDR3 length: 13 residues. Germline-derived CDR1 and CDR2 are MNHEY and SVGAGI. The CDR3 nucleotides read TGTGCCAGCAGTAGCCGGGGGGATCAGCCCCAGCATTTT. This gives the protein CASSSRGDQPQHF.

The V call is TRBV5-1, the J call TRBJ2-1, with D perhaps TRBD2 (5 bases). Trimming left V 0 bases short and J 1 base short, with 8 bases between. The CDR3 spans 15 residues. CDR1 SGHRS and CDR2 YFSETQ come from the germline V gene. CDR3 nucleotides: TGCGCCAGCAGCTTGGATGGGGAGTCCTACAATGAGCAGTTCTTC. Encoded protein: CASSLDGESYNEQFF.

The chain links TRBV5-4 to TRBJ1-2; 8 bases are shared with TRBD1. Germline trimming cut 4 bases from V and 4 bases from J; bases unmatched to any gene: 6. The CDR3 is 14 residues long. Germline V gene lookup returns CDR1 SGHNT and CDR2 YYREEE (reference sequence). DNA of the CDR3: TGTGCCAGCAGCCCGGACAGGGAGGTCTATGGCTACACCTTC. Protein product: CASSPDREVYGYTF.

V and J are TRBV2 and TRBJ1-2; D unresolved. The CDR3 extends over 12 amino acids. V lost 2 bases, J lost 8 bases, and 9 bases lay in between. Germline CDR1 is SNHLY and CDR2 is FYNNEI. Here the CDR3 DNA reads TGTGCCAGCAGTGAACAGGCAACGGGCTACACCTTC. This encodes CASSEQATGYTF.

The gene calls are TRBV5-1 and TRBJ2-2; D is unclear. The germline CDR1 and CDR2 sequences are SGHRS and YFSETQ. The V and J ends lost 5 bases and 3 bases respectively, with 11 bases between them. The CDR3 has 14 amino acids. DNA for the CDR3: TGCGCCAGCAGATTCAGGCCTCACACCGGGGAGCTGTTTTTT. Amino acid sequence: CASRFRPHTGELFF.

The chain couples TRBV9 to TRBJ1-1; 7 bases line up with TRBD1. V lost 0 bases, J lost 4 bases, and 3 bases stayed unmatched. The CDR3 sequence is 14 residues long. Germline CDR1 is SGDLS and CDR2 is YYNGEE. DNA of the CDR3: TGTGCCAGCAGCGTAGCCGGGACAGCCACTGAAGCTTTCTTT. The encoded protein is CASSVAGTATEAFF. Variable domain in full (rest from reference TRBV9 and TRBJ1-1): DSGVTQTPKHLITATGQRVTLRCSPRSGDLSVYWYQQSLDQGLQFLIQYYNGEERAKGNILERFSAQQFPDLHSELNLSSLELGDSALYFCASSVAGTATEAFFGQGTRLTVV.

The genes are TRBV6-5 and TRBJ2-3, with D uncertain. CDR1 and CDR2 (germline): MNHEY, SVGAGI. The CDR3 is 13 residues long. V dropped 7 bases and J dropped 2 bases, with 10 bases sitting between them. Written as DNA, the CDR3 is TGTGCCAGCACCCGAGTGAACACAGATACGCAGTATTTT. Translated, it gives CASTRVNTDTQYF.

The chain recombines TRBV27 with TRBJ2-2; a possible D gene is TRBD1 (6 bases). The CDR3 extends over 14 amino acids. Trimming removed 5 bases from V and 1 base from J, with 8 bases in between. Germline CDR1 MNHEY, CDR2 SMNVEV (reference sequence). The CDR3 sequence: CASSPGQNTGELFF. CDR3 nucleotide sequence: TGTGCCAGCAGTCCGGGACAGAACACCGGGGAGCTGTTTTTT.

The chain uses TRBV11-3 and TRBJ2-3, with 13 bases aligning to TRBD2. There are 16 residues in the CDR3. CDR1 and CDR2 from the germline V gene are SGHNT and YENEEA. With V trimmed by 5 bases and J by 2 bases, 4 bases remained unmatched. This CDR3 reads CASSRTSGGFTDTQYF. CDR3 nucleotide sequence: TGTGCCAGCAGCCGGACTAGCGGGGGCTTCACAGATACGCAGTATTTT.

J is TRBJ1-1 and V is TRBV6-5; D is unclear. Trimming removed 6 bases at V and 1 base at J, with 6 bases between. CDR3 length: 12 residues. In germline, CDR1 is MNHEY, CDR2 SVGAGI. CDR3 nucleotides: TGTGCCAGCAGCCGGTCGAACACTGAAGCTTTCTTT. Its protein is CASSRSNTEAFF.